Presented here are 19 T cell receptor beta chains from one specimen sequenced in a study of shared clonotypes between healthy human individuals. Sequencing was performed with immunoSEQ multiplex PCR; in TCRdb, only in-frame clones are kept and a portion is missing. This sample yields about 980,000 clones, of which approximately 76% are seen a single time; approximately 1.5% belongs to the top ten. What was sequenced was memory CD4+ T cells sorted from blood. Indicated subset: CD45RA-negative fraction. Source of these receptors: a man aged 18 to 35 in good health.

This clone was seen a single time. Other DNA sequences in this sample translate to the same CDR3. The chain links TRBV5-1 to TRBJ2-7; D is ambiguous. The CDR3 contains 14 residues. Germline CDR1 SGHRS, CDR2 YFSETQ. The V and J ends lost 0 bases and 2 bases respectively, with 9 bases between them. The CDR3 is CASSLGAGPYEQYF. CDR3 nucleotide sequence: TGCGCCAGCAGCTTGGGGGCAGGTCCCTACGAGCAGTACTTC.

Points on this clone: At one end the junction does not follow the germline gene, possibly because of a read error. This rearrangement joins TRBV5-1 to TRBJ2-1; 9 bases agree with TRBD2. Germline V gene data show CDR1 as SGHRS and CDR2 as YFSETQ. The CDR3 covers 15 residues. As DNA, the CDR3 is TGCGCCAGCAGTTTGGGGGCTAGCGGGATGAATGAGCAGTTCTTC. Translated: CASSLGASGMNEQFF.

V is TRBV4-1 and J is TRBJ2-1; the D call may be TRBD1 or TRBD2 (5 bases each). Trimming took off 0 bases at V and 4 bases at J, with 10 bases between the two ends. This CDR3 is 15 amino acids long. Germline CDR1 MGHRA, CDR2 YSYEKL. CDR3 region: CASSQEGVGYNEQFF. The DNA of the CDR3 is TGCGCCAGCAGCCAAGAGGGGGTCGGATACAATGAGCAGTTCTTC.

The rearrangement links TRBV5-1 to TRBJ2-6; D is possibly TRBD2 (5 bases). The germline V gene has CDR1 SGHRS and CDR2 YFSETQ. This CDR3 spans 17 amino acids. Trimming took off 4 bases at V and 0 bases at J, with 14 bases between the two ends. CDR3 residues: CASSPGWVNSGANVLTF. CDR3 sequence (DNA): TGCGCCAGCAGCCCGGGATGGGTTAACTCTGGGGCCAACGTCCTGACTTTC.

This clone was recorded once. The chain couples TRBV27 to TRBJ1-1, with 7 bases that match TRBD1. The CDR3 totals 15 residues. The V and J ends lost 5 bases and 6 bases, in that order; junction bases with no gene match: 12. Germline-derived CDR1 and CDR2 are MNHEY and SMNVEV (reference sequence). DNA of the CDR3: TGTGCCAGCAGTAGACAGGGATCCGGCAACGCTGAAGCTTTCTTT. This translates into CASSRQGSGNAEAFF.

This chain connects TRBV7-8 to TRBJ2-5; 11 bases are a match to TRBD1. Trimming cost V 5 bases and J 4 bases; bases outside gene matches: 6. Germline V gene data show CDR1 as SGHVS and CDR2 as FQNEAQ. The CDR3 runs to 15 residues. The CDR3 DNA follows: TGTGCCAGCAGCGAACAGGGACAGGGGGGAGAGACCCAGTACTTC. It translates to CASSEQGQGGETQYF.

The rearrangement joins TRBV5-5 to TRBJ2-3, with a weak D call TRBD1 (6 bases). Trimming shortened V by 0 bases and J by 2 bases, and 10 bases separated the two germline ends. This CDR3 comprises 15 residues. The germline V gene has CDR1 SGHKS and CDR2 YYEKEE (reference sequence). As DNA, the CDR3 is TGTGCCAGCAGCTTGGCTGGACAGTACACAGATACGCAGTATTTT. Translation gives CASSLAGQYTDTQYF.

The chain couples TRBV9 to TRBJ2-5, with 8 bases lining up with TRBD1. Germline-derived CDR1 and CDR2 are SGDLS and YYNGEE. The CDR3 spans 16 residues. Losses at the gene ends were 4 bases for V and 1 base for J; bases not matched to a gene: 9. CDR3 region: CASSPLTGTGQETQYF. The CDR3 nucleotides read TGTGCCAGCAGCCCTCTGACCGGGACAGGCCAAGAGACCCAGTACTTC.

This clone was observed a few times. The rearrangement joins TRBV11-2 to TRBJ2-7, with D unclear. CDR1 and CDR2 (germline): SGHAT, FQNNGV. Trimming left V 5 bases short and J 8 bases short, with 10 bases between. The CDR3 length is 11 residues. CDR3 nucleotide sequence: TGTGCCAGCAGCATTCATGGAAAGCAGTACTTC. It specifies CASSIHGKQYF.

This clone was recorded at least ten times. The chain uses TRBV5-5 and TRBJ1-4; no reliable D call. The CDR3 is 14 residues long. The V end was cut by 5 bases, the J end by 3 bases, with 11 bases between. The V gene's germline CDR1 is SGHKS and CDR2 YYEKEE (reference sequence). The CDR3 region is CASSLGWANEKLFF. The CDR3 bases are TGTGCCAGCAGTCTAGGGTGGGCTAATGAAAAACTGTTTTTT.

This sequence joins TRBV30 and TRBJ1-2; D is unresolved. This CDR3 is built from 15 residues. Trimming removed 5 bases at V and 8 bases at J, with 24 bases between. Germline V gene lookup returns CDR1 GTSNPN and CDR2 SVGIG (reference sequence). The DNA for the CDR3 is TGTGCCTGGGACCCCGGGAGTCAGCTCCTTGGGGGCTACACCTTC. Translating gives CAWDPGSQLLGGYTF.

The chain is built from TRBV7-3 and TRBJ2-2; 7 positions agree with TRBD2. Germline lookup yields CDR1 SGHTA and CDR2 FQGTGA. With V trimmed by 2 bases and J by 4 bases, 7 bases remained unmatched. The CDR3 is made up of 16 amino acids. DNA of the CDR3: TGTGCCAGCAGCTTACATGGGACTATCGGCACCGGGGAGCTGTTTTTT. Residues: CASSLHGTIGTGELFF.

The V gene is TRBV5-1, the J gene TRBJ2-1, with unresolved D. Per the germline V gene, CDR1 is SGHRS and CDR2 is YFSETQ. The V and J ends lost 2 bases and 0 bases respectively, with 9 bases between them. The CDR3 consists of 15 residues. The CDR3 region has the DNA TGCGCCAGCAGCTTCACCCCGAGCTCCTACAATGAGCAGTTCTTC. Protein product: CASSFTPSSYNEQFF. Combining the CDR3 with reference TRBV5-1 and TRBJ2-1 gives the whole variable domain KAGVTQTPRYLIKTRGQQVTLSCSPISGHRSVSWYQQTPGQGLQFLFEYFSETQRNKGNFPGRFSGRQFSNSRSEMNVSTLELGDSALYLCASSFTPSSYNEQFFGPGTRLTVL.

This sequence joins TRBV25-1 and TRBJ1-6; D is unclear. V shed 6 bases and J shed 5 bases, with 14 bases lying between them. The V gene's germline CDR1 is MGHDK and CDR2 SYGVNS. The CDR3 runs 15 residues. DNA for the CDR3: TGTGCCAGCAGGACTCATAACAGTGATAATTCACCCCTCCACTTT. Encoded protein: CASRTHNSDNSPLHF.

The chain uses TRBV28 and TRBJ1-2; D call uncertain. Between the trimmed V and J ends, which lost 9 bases and 2 bases, there was a span of 7 bases. Germline assignment: CDR1 MDHEN and CDR2 SYDVKM. The CDR3 has 11 amino acids. Written as DNA, the CDR3 is TGTGCCAGTCTGGGCAACTATGGCTACACCTTC. As protein: CASLGNYGYTF.

With respect to this clone: This may come from a read error, since a much larger clone is one base off. The same CDR3 arises from other DNA sequences in this sample as well. This rearrangement joins TRBV4-1 to TRBJ1-2; 7 bases are a match to TRBD1. Germline trimming cut 2 bases from V and 2 bases from J; bases unmatched to any gene: 8. Germline loops: CDR1 MGHRA, CDR2 YSYEKL. The CDR3 totals 16 residues. The CDR3 DNA follows: TGCGCCAGCAGCCAAACAGGGACAGAGTCCAACTATGGCTACACCTTC. Translating gives CASSQTGTESNYGYTF.

This clone was observed once. CDR3 coding DNA: TGTGCTAGTGGTTCGCTAGGACCCTACGAGCAGTACTTC. The encoded protein is CASGSLGPYEQYF. This chain uses TRBV12-5 with TRBJ2-7, with unresolved D. Trimming pared 4 bases from V and 2 bases from J, leaving 9 bases between. The CDR3 spans 13 residues. The germline CDR1 and CDR2 sequences are LGHNT and FRNRAP.

The V gene is TRBV2, the J gene TRBJ2-5; 9 bases are a match to TRBD2. The ends lost 5 bases at V and 4 bases at J; junction bases unmatched: 17. The CDR3 covers 18 residues. Germline V CDR1 and CDR2: SNHLY, FYNNEI. As DNA, the CDR3 is TGTGCCAGCAGTCCGAAGGGACTAGCAAGTTTCTGGATAGAGACCCAGTACTTC. This encodes CASSPKGLASFWIETQYF.

This chain joins TRBV5-1 and TRBJ2-2; D is tentatively TRBD1 or TRBD2 (5 bases each). Per germline, CDR1 SGHRS and CDR2 YFSETQ. V lost 5 bases and J 4 bases, leaving 12 bases between the germline ends. The CDR3 loop spans 14 amino acids. CDR3 loop: CASSQDGATGELFF. The CDR3 DNA reads as TGCGCCAGCAGTCAGGACGGGGCCACCGGGGAGCTGTTTTTT.